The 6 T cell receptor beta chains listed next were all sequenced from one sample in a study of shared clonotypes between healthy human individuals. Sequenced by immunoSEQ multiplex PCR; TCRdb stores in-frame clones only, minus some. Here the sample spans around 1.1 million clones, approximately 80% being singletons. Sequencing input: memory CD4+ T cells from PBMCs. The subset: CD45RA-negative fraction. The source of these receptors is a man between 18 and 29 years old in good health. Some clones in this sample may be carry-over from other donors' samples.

The CDR3 reads CASSSRFGANVLTF. The CDR3 region has the DNA TGTGCCAGCAGCTCCCGTTTTGGGGCCAACGTCCTGACTTTC. The chain has TRBV7-9 and TRBJ2-6; no firm D call. Trimming took 4 bases from V and 3 from J, leaving 7 bases between them. The CDR3 sequence is 14 residues long. From germline, CDR1 is SEHNR and CDR2 FQNEAQ (reference sequence).

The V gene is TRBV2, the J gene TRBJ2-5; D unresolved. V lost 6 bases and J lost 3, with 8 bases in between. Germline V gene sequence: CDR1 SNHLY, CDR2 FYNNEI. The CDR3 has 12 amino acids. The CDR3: CASRGREETQYF. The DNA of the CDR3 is TGTGCCAGCAGAGGACGGGAAGAGACCCAGTACTTC.

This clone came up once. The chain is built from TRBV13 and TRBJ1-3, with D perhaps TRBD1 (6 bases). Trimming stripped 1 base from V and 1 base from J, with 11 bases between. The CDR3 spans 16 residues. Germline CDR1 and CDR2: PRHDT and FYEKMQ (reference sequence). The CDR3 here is CASSLVRGWSGNTIYF. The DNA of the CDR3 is TGTGCCAGCAGCTTAGTCAGGGGATGGTCTGGAAACACCATATATTTT.

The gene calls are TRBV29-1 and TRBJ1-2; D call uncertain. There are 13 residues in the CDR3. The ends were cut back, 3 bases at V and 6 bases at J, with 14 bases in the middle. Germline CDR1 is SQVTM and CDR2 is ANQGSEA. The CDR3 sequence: CSVDRASANGYTF. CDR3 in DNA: TGCAGCGTTGATCGGGCCTCAGCGAATGGCTACACCTTC.

The CDR3 region is CASSLNPTDQANEQFF. The CDR3 nucleotides read TGCGCCAGCAGCCTAAACCCCACCGACCAAGCCAATGAGCAGTTCTTC. The chain has TRBV5-1 and TRBJ2-1; D not resolved. The CDR3 runs 16 residues. V was pared by 4 bases and J by 6 bases, with 20 bases between. Germline CDR1 is SGHRS and CDR2 is YFSETQ.

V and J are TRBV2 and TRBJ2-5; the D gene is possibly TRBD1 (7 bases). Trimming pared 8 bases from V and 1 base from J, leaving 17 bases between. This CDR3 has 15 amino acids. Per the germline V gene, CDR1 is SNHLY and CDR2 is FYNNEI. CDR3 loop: CASQYPGGPQETQYF. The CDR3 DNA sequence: TGTGCCAGCCAATACCCAGGGGGGCCCCAAGAGACCCAGTACTTC.